This T cell receptor (beta chain) emerged from a study of shared clonotypes between healthy human individuals. Using 200 ng DNA, 32,000 or so T cell genomes, the sorted-subset replicate PCRs were run. TCRdb's table, derived via immunoSEQ multiplex PCR, lists solely in-frame clones and lacks some. Among approximately 840,000 clones listed, roughly 96% were seen once. Per germline, CDR1 SEHNR and CDR2 FQNEAQ (reference sequence). The CDR3 loop spans 12 amino acids. Naive CD8 cells, CD45RO-negative and positively selected for CCR7, excluded terminally differentiated effector memory CD45RA+ cells. This clone occurred once.

Sequencing used naive CD8+ T cells sorted from blood. The chain combines TRBV7-9 with TRBJ2-1; 7 positions match TRBD2. This TCR was recovered from a man younger than 45 in good health. CDR3 loop: CGLAGSYNEQFF. For the CDR3, the DNA is TGTGGGTTAGCGGGCTCCTACAATGAGCAGTTCTTC.